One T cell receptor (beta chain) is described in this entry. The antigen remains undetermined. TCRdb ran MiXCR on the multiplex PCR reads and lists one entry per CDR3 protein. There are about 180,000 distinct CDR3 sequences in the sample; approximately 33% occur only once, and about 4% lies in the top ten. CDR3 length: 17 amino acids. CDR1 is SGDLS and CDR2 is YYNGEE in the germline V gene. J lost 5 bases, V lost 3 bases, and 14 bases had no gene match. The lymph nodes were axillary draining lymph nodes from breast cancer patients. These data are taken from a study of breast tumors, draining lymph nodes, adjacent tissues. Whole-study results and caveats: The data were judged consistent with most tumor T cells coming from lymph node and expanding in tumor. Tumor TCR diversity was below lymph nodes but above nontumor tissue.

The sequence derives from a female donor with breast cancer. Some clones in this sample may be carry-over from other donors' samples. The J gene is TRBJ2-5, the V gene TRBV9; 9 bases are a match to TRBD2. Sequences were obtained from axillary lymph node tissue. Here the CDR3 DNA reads TGTGCCAGCAGCGCAGAGTGGGGCGGGAGGGCCGGGGAGACCCAGTACTTC. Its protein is CASSAEWGGRAGETQYF.